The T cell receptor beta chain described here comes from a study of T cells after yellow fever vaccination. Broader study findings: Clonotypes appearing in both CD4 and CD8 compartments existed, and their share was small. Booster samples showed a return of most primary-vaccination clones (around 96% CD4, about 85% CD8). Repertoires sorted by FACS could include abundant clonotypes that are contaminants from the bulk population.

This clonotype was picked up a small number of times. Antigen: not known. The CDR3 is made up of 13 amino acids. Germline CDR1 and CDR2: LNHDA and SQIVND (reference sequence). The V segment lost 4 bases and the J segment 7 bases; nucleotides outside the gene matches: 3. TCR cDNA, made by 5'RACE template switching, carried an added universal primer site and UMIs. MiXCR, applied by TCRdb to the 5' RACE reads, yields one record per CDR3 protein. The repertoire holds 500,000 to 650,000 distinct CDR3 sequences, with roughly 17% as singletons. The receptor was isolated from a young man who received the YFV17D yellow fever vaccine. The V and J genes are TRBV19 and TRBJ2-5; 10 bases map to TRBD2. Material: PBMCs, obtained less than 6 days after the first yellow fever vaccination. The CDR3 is CASSTRTSGTQYF. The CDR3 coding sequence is TGTGCCAGTAGTACCCGGACTAGCGGGACCCAGTACTTC. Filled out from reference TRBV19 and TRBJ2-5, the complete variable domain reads DGGITQSPKYLFRKEGQNVTLSCEQNLNHDAMYWYRQDPGQGLRLIYYSQIVNDFQKGDIAEGYSVSREKKESFPLTVTSAQKNPTAFYLCASSTRTSGTQYFGPGTRLLVL.